This T cell receptor beta chain stems from a study of shared clonotypes between healthy human individuals. Study-wide results and caveats: Generally, estimated richness proved larger in naive subsets than it did in memory subsets. Represented genetic and exposure-history diversity was restricted by having few donors. Shared clonotypes: 4.5% to 5% naive CD4, 3.5% to 4% naive CD8, under 2.5% memory CD4, approximately 0.4% memory CD8.

The study ran the assay at deep level. Clones were sequenced by immunoSEQ multiplex PCR, and TCRdb holds only the in-frame ones, with some missing. This sample has over a million clones, with roughly 96% found just once. The CDR3 has 15 amino acids. Trimming took 2 bases from V and 2 from J; bases not matched to a gene: 1. Germline loops: CDR1 SGHNT, CDR2 YYREEE (reference sequence). A remark on this clone: What it recognizes is unknown. Other nucleotide sequences in the sample specify the same CDR3.

The V and J genes are TRBV5-4 and TRBJ2-6; 7 nucleotides match TRBD2. The source is a man younger than 40 in good health. Sample: naive CD4+ T cells sorted from blood. The subset was: CD45RA+ positively selected. The CDR3 bases are TGTGCCAGCAGCTTACGGGGGGCTGGGGCCAACGTCCTGACTTTC. This encodes CASSLRGAGANVLTF.